This TCR beta chain derives from a study of T cell repertoires in cytomegalovirus infection. This clonotype was seen only a few times. MiXCR, run by TCRdb on the reads, gives a single entry per CDR3 protein. Of about 230,000 distinct CDR3 sequences listed, roughly 23% are singletons. The CDR3 sequence is 13 residues long. The V end lost 4 bases, the J end lost 3 bases, and 10 bases lay between the germline ends. This receptor was taken from a human donor in good health (CMV status not recorded). Some clones in this sample may be carry-over from other donors' samples. This chain links TRBV12-3 or TRBV12-4 with TRBJ2-7; D gene unclear. The specimen was CD8+ T cells from PBMCs. The CDR3 nucleotides read TGTGCCAGCAGTTACAGACCGGGCTACGAGCAGTACTTC. It translates to CASSYRPGYEQYF.